These 28 T cell receptor beta chains share one sample of origin, sequenced in a study of monozygotic twins with inflammatory bowel disease. TCRdb reprocessed the 5' RACE reads and stores each CDR3 protein as one record, lacking DNA. The record lists about 380,000 distinct CDR3 sequences, of which the ten most abundant hold just over 2.5%. The specimen was blood. The receptors were sampled from a human donor with ulcerative colitis or Crohn's disease, or a healthy co-twin of an affected twin (not recorded which).

The rearrangement links TRBV19 to TRBJ2-2; TCRdb lists TRBD1, though no DNA is available to test this call. The CDR3 sequence is 13 residues long. Germline CDR1 LNHDA, CDR2 SQIVND (reference sequence). This CDR3 reads CASSPGHTGELFF.

J is TRBJ2-5 and V is TRBV15. Germline loops: CDR1 LNHNV, CDR2 YYDKDF (reference sequence). The CDR3 totals 12 residues. CDR3 sequence reads: CATSRDRGTQYF.

The chain is built from TRBV12-3 or TRBV12-4 and TRBJ1-2; TCRdb returns TRBD1, unconfirmable since there is no DNA. There are 14 residues in the CDR3. This chain's CDR3 is CASSPDRGNYGYTF.

V is TRBV5-6 and J is TRBJ2-6. Per the germline V gene, CDR1 is SGHDT and CDR2 is YYEEEE. This CDR3 region has 16 residues. CDR3 residues: CASSLYTRSGANVLTF.

V usage is TRBV20-1 and J usage is TRBJ2-1; TCRdb indicates TRBD1, and absent DNA this call remains unverified. CDR3 length: 17 residues. CDR1 is DFQATT and CDR2 is SNEGSKA in the germline V gene (reference sequence). The chain's CDR3 is CSARALRERGPYNEQFF.

V usage is TRBV6-6 and J usage is TRBJ2-5; TCRdb outputs TRBD1, but without DNA this stays unchecked. This CDR3 region has 14 residues. CDR1 and CDR2 (germline): MNHNY, SVGAGI (reference sequence). The CDR3 protein is CASSFTGVQETQYF.

The chain recombines TRBV19 with TRBJ1-2; TCRdb selects TRBD1, and the lack of DNA leaves this call unchecked. From germline, CDR1 is LNHDA and CDR2 SQIVND (reference sequence). The CDR3 is made up of 16 amino acids. The CDR3 here is CASSPRRQLSNYGYTF.

The chain links TRBV7-9 to TRBJ2-5; TCRdb gives TRBD1 as the D gene, but with no DNA this cannot be confirmed. The CDR3 length is 14 residues. Germline V gives CDR1 SEHNR, CDR2 FQNEAQ (reference sequence). This CDR3 reads CASSPGTPQETQYF.

The chain links TRBV6-5 to TRBJ2-7; the D call of TRBD1 rests on TCRdb alone, since no DNA is present to check it. The CDR3 length is 13 residues. CDR1 and CDR2 from the germline V gene are MNHEY and SVGAGI. CDR3 protein: CASSYRGPYEQYF.

The V call is TRBV5-1, the J call TRBJ2-3. Germline CDR1 and CDR2: SGHRS and YFSETQ. This CDR3 comprises 15 residues. The CDR3: CASKADGTSTDTQYF.

This rearrangement joins TRBV5-1 to TRBJ2-7. Germline values: CDR1 SGHRS, CDR2 YFSETQ. The CDR3 consists of 15 residues. The CDR3 loop is CASSSKIGYSYEQYF.

The chain has TRBV20-1 and TRBJ1-6. CDR1 DFQATT and CDR2 SNEGSKA come from the germline V gene (reference sequence). CDR3 length: 12 residues. Here the CDR3 reads CSARDSNSPLHF.

This chain links TRBV12-3 or TRBV12-4 with TRBJ1-6; TCRdb outputs TRBD1, but without DNA this stays unchecked. There are 15 residues in the CDR3. This CDR3 reads CASSLWGKNNSPLHF.

V usage is TRBV12-3 or TRBV12-4 and J usage is TRBJ2-1. The CDR3 sequence is 13 residues long. CDR3 region: CASSLVGADEQFF.

The chain links TRBV5-1 to TRBJ2-3; TCRdb outputs TRBD1, but without DNA this stays unchecked. The length of the CDR3 is 15 residues. The germline CDR1 and CDR2 sequences are SGHRS and YFSETQ. The chain's CDR3 is CASSLRDGSTDTQYF.

The rearrangement joins TRBV25-1 to TRBJ2-7. The CDR3 extends over 14 amino acids. Germline V gene data show CDR1 as MGHDK and CDR2 as SYGVNS. The CDR3 sequence: CASSEQGGSYEQYF.

The chain carries TRBV18 and TRBJ2-7; TCRdb designates TRBD1, a call that cannot be tested without DNA. This CDR3 has 14 residues. Germline V gene sequence: CDR1 KGHSH, CDR2 LQKENI. The CDR3 spells CASSAGTGDYEQYF.

The chain is built from TRBV20-1 and TRBJ2-7; the TRBD1 assignment by TCRdb is unverifiable without DNA. The germline V gene encodes CDR1 DFQATT and CDR2 SNEGSKA (reference sequence). CDR3 length: 16 amino acids. The CDR3 reads CSAKALTTGNRGEQYF.

The chain recombines TRBV7-2 with TRBJ1-1. Germline V gene lookup returns CDR1 SGHTA and CDR2 FQGNSA. This CDR3 has 13 residues. CDR3 region: CASSYITGTEAFF. The entire variable domain, with the rest obtained from reference TRBV7-2 and TRBJ1-1, is as follows: GAGVSQSPSNKVTEKGKDVELRCDPISGHTALYWYRQSLGQGLEFLIYFQGNSAPDKSGLPSDRFSAERTGGSVSTLTIQRTQQEDSAVYLCASSYITGTEAFFGQGTRLTVV.

This chain joins TRBV6-5 and TRBJ2-5; lacking DNA, the TRBD2 call made by TCRdb goes unchecked. CDR3 length equals 16 residues. Germline-derived CDR1 and CDR2 are MNHEY and SVGAGI. CDR3: CASSYRGPRYQETQYF.

The V and J genes are TRBV20-1 and TRBJ1-1; TCRdb returns TRBD1, unconfirmable since there is no DNA. From germline, CDR1 is DFQATT and CDR2 SNEGSKA (reference sequence). This CDR3 is built from 15 residues. CDR3 residues: CSARHPGGARTEAFF.

The V call is TRBV4-3, the J call TRBJ2-1; the D call of TRBD1 rests on TCRdb alone, since no DNA is present to check it. The length of the CDR3 is 19 residues. Germline CDR1 reads LGHNA; CDR2 reads YSLEER. The CDR3 sequence is CASSRKTGTPEQRYNEQFF.

The chain uses TRBV28 and TRBJ1-5; with no DNA, the TCRdb D assignment of TRBD1 cannot be verified. Germline V gene data show CDR1 as MDHEN and CDR2 as SYDVKM. The CDR3 has 16 residues. CDR3 protein: CASSFLGGASNQPQHF.

The chain carries TRBV2 and TRBJ2-3; TCRdb returns TRBD2, unconfirmable since there is no DNA. The CDR3 runs to 15 residues. Looked up from germline, CDR1 is SNHLY and CDR2 is FYNNEI. This CDR3 is CASSAGRGHTDTQYF.

CDR3 region: CASSPIWGRGLDEQYF. The V and J genes are TRBV12-3 or TRBV12-4 and TRBJ2-7; without DNA, the TCRdb call of TRBD1 cannot be checked. CDR3 length equals 16 residues.

This chain connects TRBV24-1 to TRBJ2-1; with no DNA, the TCRdb D assignment of TRBD2 cannot be verified. The germline gives CDR1 KGHDR, CDR2 SFDVKD. The CDR3 covers 15 residues. The CDR3 is CATSDLGRAGNEQFF.

The gene calls are TRBV19 and TRBJ2-3. The CDR3 contains 19 residues. Germline V lookup: CDR1 LNHDA, CDR2 SQIVND (reference sequence). CDR3 loop: CASSIGRLLSSRSTDTQYF.

The chain employs TRBV27 and TRBJ2-1; absent DNA, TCRdb's TRBD1 call cannot be checked. The CDR3 is 16 amino acids. The V gene's germline CDR1 is MNHEY and CDR2 SMNVEV (reference sequence). The CDR3 spells CASSGPTGQGYNEQFF.